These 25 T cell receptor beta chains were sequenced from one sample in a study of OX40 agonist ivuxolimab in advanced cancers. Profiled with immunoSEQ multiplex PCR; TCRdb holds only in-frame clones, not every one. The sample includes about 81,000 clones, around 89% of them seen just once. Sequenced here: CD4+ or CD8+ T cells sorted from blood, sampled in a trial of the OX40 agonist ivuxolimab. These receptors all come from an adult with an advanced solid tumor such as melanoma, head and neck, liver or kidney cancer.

The CDR3 nucleotides are TGTGCCAGTAGTATAGAACGGGGAACGGGGGGATCAGATACGCAGTATTTT. Translation gives CASSIERGTGGSDTQYF. The gene calls are TRBV19 and TRBJ2-3; 7 bases map to TRBD2. Germline CDR1 is LNHDA and CDR2 is SQIVND (reference sequence). The CDR3 spans 17 residues. Trimming took 0 bases from V and 4 from J; bases not matched to a gene: 10.

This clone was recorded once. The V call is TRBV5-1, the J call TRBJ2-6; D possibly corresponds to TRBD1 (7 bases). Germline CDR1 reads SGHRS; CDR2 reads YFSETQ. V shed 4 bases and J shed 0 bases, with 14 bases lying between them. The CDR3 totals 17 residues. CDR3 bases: TGCGCCAGCAGCCCAGGGGGGTCCCCCTCTGGGGCCAACGTCCTGACTTTC. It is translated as CASSPGGSPSGANVLTF.

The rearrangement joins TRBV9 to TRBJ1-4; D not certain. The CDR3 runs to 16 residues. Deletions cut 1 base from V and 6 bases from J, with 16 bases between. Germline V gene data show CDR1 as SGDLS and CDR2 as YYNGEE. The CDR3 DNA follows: TGTGCCAGCAGCGTAAGCACCGGACCTGAATATGAAAAACTGTTTTTT. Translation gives CASSVSTGPEYEKLFF.

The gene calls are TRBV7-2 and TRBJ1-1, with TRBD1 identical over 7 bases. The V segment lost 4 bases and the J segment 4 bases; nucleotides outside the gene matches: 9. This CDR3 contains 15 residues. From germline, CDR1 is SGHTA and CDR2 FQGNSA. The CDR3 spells CASSSLRGPGTEAFF. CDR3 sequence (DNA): TGTGCCAGCAGCTCATTGAGGGGGCCTGGCACTGAAGCTTTCTTT.

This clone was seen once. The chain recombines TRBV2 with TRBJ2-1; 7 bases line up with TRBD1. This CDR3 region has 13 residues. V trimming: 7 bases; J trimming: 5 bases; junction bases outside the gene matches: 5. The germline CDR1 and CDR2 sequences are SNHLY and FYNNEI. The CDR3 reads CASNRQGDNEQFF. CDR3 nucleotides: TGTGCCAGCAATAGACAGGGAGACAATGAGCAGTTCTTC.

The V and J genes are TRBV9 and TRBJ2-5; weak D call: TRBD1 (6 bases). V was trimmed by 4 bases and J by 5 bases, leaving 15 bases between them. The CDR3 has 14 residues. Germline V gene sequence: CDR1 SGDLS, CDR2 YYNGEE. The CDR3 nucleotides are TGTGCCAGCAGCCCAACCAGGGGAGCTGAGACCCAGTACTTC. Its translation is CASSPTRGAETQYF.

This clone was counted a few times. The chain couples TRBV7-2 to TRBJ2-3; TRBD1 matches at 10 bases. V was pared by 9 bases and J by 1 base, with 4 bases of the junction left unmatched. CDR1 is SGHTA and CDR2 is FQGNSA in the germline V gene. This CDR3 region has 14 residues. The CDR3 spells CASSGTGGTDTQYF. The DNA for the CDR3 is TGTGCCAGTAGCGGGACAGGGGGCACAGATACGCAGTATTTT.

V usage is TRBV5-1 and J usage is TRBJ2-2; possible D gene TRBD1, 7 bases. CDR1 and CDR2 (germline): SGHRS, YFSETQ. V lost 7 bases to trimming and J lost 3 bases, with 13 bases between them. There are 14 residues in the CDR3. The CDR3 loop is CASLEGADTGELFF. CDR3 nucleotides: TGCGCCAGCCTGGAGGGGGCGGACACCGGGGAGCTGTTTTTT.

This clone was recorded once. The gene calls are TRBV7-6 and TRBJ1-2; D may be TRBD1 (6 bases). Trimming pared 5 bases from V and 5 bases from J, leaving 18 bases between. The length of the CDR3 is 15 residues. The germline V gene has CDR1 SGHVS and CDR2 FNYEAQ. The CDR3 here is CASSSSSGARYGYTF. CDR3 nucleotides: TGTGCCAGCAGCAGCAGCTCAGGGGCAAGATATGGCTACACCTTC.

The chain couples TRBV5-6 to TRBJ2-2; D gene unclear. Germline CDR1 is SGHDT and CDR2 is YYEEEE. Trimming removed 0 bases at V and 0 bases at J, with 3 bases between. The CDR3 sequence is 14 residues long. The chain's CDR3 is CASSLAPNTGELFF. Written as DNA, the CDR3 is TGTGCCAGCAGCTTGGCGCCGAACACCGGGGAGCTGTTTTTT. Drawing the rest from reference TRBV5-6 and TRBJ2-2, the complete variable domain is DAGVTQSPTHLIKTRGQQVTLRCSPKSGHDTVSWYQQALGQGPQFIFQYYEEEERQRGNFPDRFSGHQFPNYSSELNVNALLLGDSALYLCASSLAPNTGELFFGEGSRLTVL.

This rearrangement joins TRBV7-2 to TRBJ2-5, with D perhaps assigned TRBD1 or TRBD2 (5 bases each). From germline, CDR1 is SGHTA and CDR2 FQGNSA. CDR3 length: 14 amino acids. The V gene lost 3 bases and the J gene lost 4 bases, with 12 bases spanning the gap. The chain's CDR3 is CASSFQGGGETQYF. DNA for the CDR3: TGTGCCAGCAGCTTTCAGGGTGGGGGAGAGACCCAGTACTTC.

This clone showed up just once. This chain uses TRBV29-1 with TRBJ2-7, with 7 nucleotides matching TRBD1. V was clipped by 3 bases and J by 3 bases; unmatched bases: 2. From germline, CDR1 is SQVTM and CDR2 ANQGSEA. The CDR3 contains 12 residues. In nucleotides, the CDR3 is TGCAGCGTTGACCAGGGGGACTACGAGCAGTACTTC. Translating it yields CSVDQGDYEQYF.

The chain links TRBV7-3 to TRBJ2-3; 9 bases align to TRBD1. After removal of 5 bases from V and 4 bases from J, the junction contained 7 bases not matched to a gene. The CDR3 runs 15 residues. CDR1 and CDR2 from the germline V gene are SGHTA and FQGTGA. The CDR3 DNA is TGTGCCAGCAGCCCGAGGGACAGGGTCTCAGATACGCAGTATTTT. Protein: CASSPRDRVSDTQYF.

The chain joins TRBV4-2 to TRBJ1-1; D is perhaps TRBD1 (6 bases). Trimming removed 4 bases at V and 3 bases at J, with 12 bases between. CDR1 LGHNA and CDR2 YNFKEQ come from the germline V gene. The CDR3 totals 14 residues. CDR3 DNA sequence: TGTGCCAGCAGCCCTTGGGGGGCGGACACTGAAGCTTTCTTT. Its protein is CASSPWGADTEAFF.

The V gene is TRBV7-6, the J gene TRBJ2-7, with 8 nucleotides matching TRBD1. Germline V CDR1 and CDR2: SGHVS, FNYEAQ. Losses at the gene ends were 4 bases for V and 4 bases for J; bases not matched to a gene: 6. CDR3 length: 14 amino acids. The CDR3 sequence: CASSSTGESYEQYF. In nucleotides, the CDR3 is TGTGCCAGCAGCTCGACAGGGGAATCGTACGAGCAGTACTTC.

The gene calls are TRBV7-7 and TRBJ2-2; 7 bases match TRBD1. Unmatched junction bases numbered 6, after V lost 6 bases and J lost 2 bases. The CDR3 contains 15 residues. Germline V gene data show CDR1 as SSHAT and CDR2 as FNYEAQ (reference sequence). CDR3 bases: TGTGCCAGCAGATCGGGACAGTCAAACACCGGGGAGCTGTTTTTT. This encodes CASRSGQSNTGELFF. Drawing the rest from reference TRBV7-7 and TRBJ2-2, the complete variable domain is GAGVSQSPRYKVTKRGQDVTLRCDPISSHATLYWYQQALGQGPEFLTYFNYEAQPDKSGLPSDRFSAERPEGSISTLTIQRTEQRDSAMYRCASRSGQSNTGELFFGEGSRLTVL.

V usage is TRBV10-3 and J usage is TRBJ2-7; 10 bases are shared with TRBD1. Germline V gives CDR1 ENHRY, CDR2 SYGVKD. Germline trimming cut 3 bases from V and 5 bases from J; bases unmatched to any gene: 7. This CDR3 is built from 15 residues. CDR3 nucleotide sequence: TGTGCCATCAGTGAAGGCCGGGACAGGGGCCACGAGCAGTACTTC. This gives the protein CAISEGRDRGHEQYF.

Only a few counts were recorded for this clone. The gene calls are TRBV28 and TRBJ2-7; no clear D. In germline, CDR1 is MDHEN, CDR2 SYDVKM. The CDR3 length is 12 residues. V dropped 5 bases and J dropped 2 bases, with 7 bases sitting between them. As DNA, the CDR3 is TGTGCCAGCAGTCCCTATACCTACGAGCAGTACTTC. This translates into CASSPYTYEQYF.

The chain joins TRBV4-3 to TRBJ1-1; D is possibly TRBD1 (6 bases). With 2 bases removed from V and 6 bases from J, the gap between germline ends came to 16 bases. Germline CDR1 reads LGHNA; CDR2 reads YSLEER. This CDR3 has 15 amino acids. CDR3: CASSQSPGTSAEAFF. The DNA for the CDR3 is TGCGCCAGCAGCCAATCACCCGGGACATCCGCTGAAGCTTTCTTT.

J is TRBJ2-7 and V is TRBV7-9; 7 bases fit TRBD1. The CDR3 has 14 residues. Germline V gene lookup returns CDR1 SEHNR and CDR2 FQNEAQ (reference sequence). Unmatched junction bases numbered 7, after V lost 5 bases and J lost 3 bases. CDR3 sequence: CASSPLGQNYEQYF. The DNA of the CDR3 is TGTGCCAGCAGCCCGCTGGGACAGAACTACGAGCAGTACTTC.

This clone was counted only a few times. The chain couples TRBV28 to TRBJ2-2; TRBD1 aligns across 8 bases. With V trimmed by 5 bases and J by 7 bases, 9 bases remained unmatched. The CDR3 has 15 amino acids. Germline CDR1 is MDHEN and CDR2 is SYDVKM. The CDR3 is CASSPRTGYNGELFF. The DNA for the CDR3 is TGTGCCAGCAGTCCCAGGACAGGGTATAACGGGGAGCTGTTTTTT. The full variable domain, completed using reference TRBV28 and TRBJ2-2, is DVKVTQSSRYLVKRTGEKVFLECVQDMDHENMFWYRQDPGLGLRLIYFSYDVKMKEKGDIPEGYSVSREKKERFSLILESASTNQTSMYLCASSPRTGYNGELFFGEGSRLTVL.

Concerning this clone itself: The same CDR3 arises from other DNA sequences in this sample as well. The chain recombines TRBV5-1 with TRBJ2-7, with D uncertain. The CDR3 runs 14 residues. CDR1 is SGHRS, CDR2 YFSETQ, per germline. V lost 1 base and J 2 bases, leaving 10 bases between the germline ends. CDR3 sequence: CASSLKNGPYEQYF. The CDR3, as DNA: TGCGCCAGCAGCTTGAAGAACGGGCCCTACGAGCAGTACTTC.

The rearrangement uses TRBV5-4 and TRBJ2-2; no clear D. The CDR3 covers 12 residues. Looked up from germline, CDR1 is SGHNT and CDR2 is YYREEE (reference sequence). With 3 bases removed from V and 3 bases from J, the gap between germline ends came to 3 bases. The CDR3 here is CASSWDTGELFF. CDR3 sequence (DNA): TGTGCCAGCAGCTGGGACACCGGGGAGCTGTTTTTT.

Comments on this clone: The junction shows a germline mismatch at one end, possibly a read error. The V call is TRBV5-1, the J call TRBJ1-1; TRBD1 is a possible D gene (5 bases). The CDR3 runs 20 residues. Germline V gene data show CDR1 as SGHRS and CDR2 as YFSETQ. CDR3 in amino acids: CASRARRTSVPLVKNAEAFF. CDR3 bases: TGCGCCAGCAGAGCTCGGAGGACATCGGTACCATTGGTAAAGAACGCTGAAGCTTTCTTT.

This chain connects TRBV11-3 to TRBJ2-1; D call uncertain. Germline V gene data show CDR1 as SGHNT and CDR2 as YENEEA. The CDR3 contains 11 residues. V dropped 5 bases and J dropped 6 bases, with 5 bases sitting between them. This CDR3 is CASSQANEQFF. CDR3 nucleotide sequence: TGTGCCAGCAGCCAAGCCAATGAGCAGTTCTTC.